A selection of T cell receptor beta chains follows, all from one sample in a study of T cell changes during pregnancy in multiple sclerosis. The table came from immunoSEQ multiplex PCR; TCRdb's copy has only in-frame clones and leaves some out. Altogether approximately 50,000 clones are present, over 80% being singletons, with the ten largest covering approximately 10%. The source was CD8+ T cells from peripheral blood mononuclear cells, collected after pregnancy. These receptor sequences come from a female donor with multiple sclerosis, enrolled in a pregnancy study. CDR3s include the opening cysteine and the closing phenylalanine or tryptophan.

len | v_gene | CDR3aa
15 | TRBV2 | CASSDSEGAGNTIYF
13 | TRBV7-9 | CASSFGGRHEQFF
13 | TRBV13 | CASSGELGNTIYF
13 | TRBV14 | CASRPTGAGEQYF
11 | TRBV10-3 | CATVSSDTQYF
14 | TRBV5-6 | CASAGAGEDTEAFF
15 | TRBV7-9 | CASTKLAGVVETQYF
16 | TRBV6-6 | CASSSYPGTDNTEAFF
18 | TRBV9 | CASSGRTGNSARTGELFF
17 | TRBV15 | CATSRGWDRGSDNTIYF
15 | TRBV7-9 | CASSLGAGLDNEQFF
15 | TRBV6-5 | CASSSGTGVSGELFF
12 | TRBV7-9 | CASSLSGYGYTF
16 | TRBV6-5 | CASSSRGGRGTDTQYF
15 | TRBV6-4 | CASSPVAGGSDTQYF
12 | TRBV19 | CASTGSNQPQHF
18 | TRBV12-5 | CASGFGAGAGDLNTEAFF
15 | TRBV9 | CASSVASGVWYEQYF
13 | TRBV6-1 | CASSGGQGNEQYF